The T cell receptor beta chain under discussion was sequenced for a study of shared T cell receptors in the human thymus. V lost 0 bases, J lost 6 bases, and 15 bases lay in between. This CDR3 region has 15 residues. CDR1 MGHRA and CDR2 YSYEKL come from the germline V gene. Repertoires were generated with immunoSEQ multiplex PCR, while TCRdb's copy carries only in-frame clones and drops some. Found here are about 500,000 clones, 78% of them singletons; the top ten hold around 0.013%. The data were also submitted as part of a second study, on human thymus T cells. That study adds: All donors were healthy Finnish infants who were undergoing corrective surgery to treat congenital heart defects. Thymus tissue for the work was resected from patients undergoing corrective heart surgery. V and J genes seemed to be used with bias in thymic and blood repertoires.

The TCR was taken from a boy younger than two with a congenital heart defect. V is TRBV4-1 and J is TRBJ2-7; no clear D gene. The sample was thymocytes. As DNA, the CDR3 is TGCGCCAGCAGCCAAGAATTTTGGCCTAGTAGCGAGCAGTACTTC. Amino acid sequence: CASSQEFWPSSEQYF.